This T cell receptor (beta chain) emerged from a study of control samples from healthy donors and cancer patients. The table came from immunoSEQ multiplex PCR; TCRdb's copy has only in-frame clones and leaves some out. The sample records approximately 170,000 clones, approximately 90% being singletons. This CDR3 contains 15 residues. Germline V gives CDR1 KGHSH, CDR2 LQKENI. Trimming took 1 base from V and 1 from J, leaving 10 bases between them. Sequencing input: blood. This sequence was found in a woman aged 30 to 39 in good health. The V gene is TRBV18, the J gene TRBJ1-1, with D possibly TRBD1 on 5 matching bases. The CDR3 loop reads CASSPLDSQNTEAFF. The CDR3 DNA reads TGTGCCAGCTCACCACTTGACAGCCAGAACACTGAAGCTTTCTTT.